The sequence of this T cell receptor (beta chain) was determined in a study of glioma-infiltrating T cells. Regarding the study as a whole: CDR3 overlap between tissue and blood was very small. Non-neoplastic patients had below-expected tissue-blood divergence, while all gliomas exceeded expectation.

Amplification of TCR alpha and beta CDR3 regions from RNA used iRepertoire nested multiplex PCR. For one-step reverse transcription and amplification, about 90-450 ng of tissue mRNA or PBMC total RNA was used. TCRdb passed the multiplex PCR reads through MiXCR, listing each CDR3 protein once. The data contain some 5,800 distinct CDR3 sequences, about 28% of them seen just once; the ten biggest clones take up 13%. This clonotype is large within its sample. Its antigen is currently unknown. From germline, CDR1 is MNHEY and CDR2 SVGEGT. V lost 6 bases, J lost 3 bases, and 13 bases lay in between. The CDR3 is 14 residues long.

This clonotype was sampled from a human donor with low-grade glioma or glioblastoma, undergoing nonglioma brain surgery, or in good health (not recorded which). The sequencing input was glioma tissue, nonneoplastic brain tissue, or PBMCs (not recorded which). The chain carries TRBV6-2 or TRBV6-3 and TRBJ2-3; tentatively, D is TRBD1 (6 bases). The CDR3 sequence: CASSYYRVTDTQYF. DNA for the CDR3: TGTGCCAGCAGCTATTACAGGGTGACAGATACGCAGTATTTT.